This entry features one T cell receptor beta chain sequence. Its antigen is as yet unknown. The sample originates from a study of beta chain features in type 1 diabetes. General study results and limits: Shorter TCRB CDR3s, moderately but significantly so, were found in Type 1 diabetes patients in all four CD4+ subsets.

Every isolated RNA sample was fully reverse transcribed, so sequencing captured expressed TCRB transcripts. Profiling relied on immunoSEQ multiplex PCR, and the TCRdb table lists in-frame clones only, not all of them. The sample lists about 240,000 clones, around 13% occurring once. The CDR3 totals 15 residues. Per germline, CDR1 SGDLS and CDR2 YYNGEE. The junction had 4 bases not matched to a gene; V was cut back by 4 bases and J by 0 bases. This clonotype was sampled from a man aged 25-40 years with type 1 diabetes. J is TRBJ2-3 and V is TRBV9; 8 bases are a match to TRBD1. Sequenced input: naive CD4+ T cells from blood. CDR3 DNA sequence: TGTGCCAGCAGCCCAACAGGGGGTAGCACAGATACGCAGTATTTT. This gives the protein CASSPTGGSTDTQYF.